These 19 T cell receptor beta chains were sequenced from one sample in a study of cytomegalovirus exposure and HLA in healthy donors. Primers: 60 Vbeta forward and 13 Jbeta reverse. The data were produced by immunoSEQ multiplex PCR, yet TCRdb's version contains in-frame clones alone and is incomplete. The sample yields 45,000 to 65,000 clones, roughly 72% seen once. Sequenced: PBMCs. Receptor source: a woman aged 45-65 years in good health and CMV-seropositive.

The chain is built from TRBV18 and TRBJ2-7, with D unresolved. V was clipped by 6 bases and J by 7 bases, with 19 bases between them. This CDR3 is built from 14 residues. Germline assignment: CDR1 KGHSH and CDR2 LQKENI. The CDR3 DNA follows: TGTGCCAGCTCCCCCCCTCCCGGAGCGCGGGAGCAGTACTTC. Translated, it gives CASSPPPGAREQYF.

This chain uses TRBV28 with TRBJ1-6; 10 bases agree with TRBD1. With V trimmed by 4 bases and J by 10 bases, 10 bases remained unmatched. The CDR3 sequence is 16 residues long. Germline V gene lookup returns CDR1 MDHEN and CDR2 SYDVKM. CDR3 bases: TGTGCCAGCAGTTATAGGACAGGGGGTAGGGGGTCACCCCTCCACTTT. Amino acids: CASSYRTGGRGSPLHF.

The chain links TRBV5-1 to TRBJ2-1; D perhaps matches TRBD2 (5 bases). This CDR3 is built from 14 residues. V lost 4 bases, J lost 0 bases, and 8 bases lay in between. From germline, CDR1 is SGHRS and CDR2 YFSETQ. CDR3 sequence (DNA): TGCGCCAGCAGCCTCGGAGGCTCCTACAATGAGCAGTTCTTC. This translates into CASSLGGSYNEQFF.

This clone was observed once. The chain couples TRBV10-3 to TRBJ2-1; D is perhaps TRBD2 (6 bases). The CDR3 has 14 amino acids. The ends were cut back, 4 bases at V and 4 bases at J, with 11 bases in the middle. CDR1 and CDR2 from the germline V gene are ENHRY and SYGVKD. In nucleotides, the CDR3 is TGTGCCATCAGTGCTGGGACTGAGTACAATGAGCAGTTCTTC. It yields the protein CAISAGTEYNEQFF.

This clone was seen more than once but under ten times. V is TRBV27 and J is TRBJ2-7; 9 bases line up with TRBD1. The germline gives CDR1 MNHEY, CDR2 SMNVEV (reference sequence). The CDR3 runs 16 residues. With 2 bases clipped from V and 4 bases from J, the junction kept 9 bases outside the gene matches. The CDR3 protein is CASSLDAGTGMYEQYF. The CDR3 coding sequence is TGTGCCAGCAGTTTAGACGCCGGGACAGGGATGTACGAGCAGTACTTC.

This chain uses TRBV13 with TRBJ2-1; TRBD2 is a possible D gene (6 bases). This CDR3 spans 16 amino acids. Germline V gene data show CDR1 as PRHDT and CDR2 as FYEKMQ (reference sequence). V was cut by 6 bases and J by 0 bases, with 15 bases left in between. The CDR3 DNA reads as TGTGCCAGCAGTCCTCCGGGACTCCGCTCCTACAATGAGCAGTTCTTC. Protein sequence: CASSPPGLRSYNEQFF. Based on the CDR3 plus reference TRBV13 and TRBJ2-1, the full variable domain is AAGVIQSPRHLIKEKRETATLKCYPIPRHDTVYWYQQGPGQDPQFLISFYEKMQSDKGSIPDRFSAQQFSDYHSELNMSSLELGDSALYFCASSPPGLRSYNEQFFGPGTRLTVL.

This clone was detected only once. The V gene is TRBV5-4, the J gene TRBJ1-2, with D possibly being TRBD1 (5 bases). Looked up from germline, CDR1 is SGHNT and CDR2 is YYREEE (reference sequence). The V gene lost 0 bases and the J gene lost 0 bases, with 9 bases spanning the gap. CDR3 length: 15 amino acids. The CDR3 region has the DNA TGTGCCAGCAGCTTGGGGGGGGGAGCTAACTATGGCTACACCTTC. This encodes CASSLGGGANYGYTF.

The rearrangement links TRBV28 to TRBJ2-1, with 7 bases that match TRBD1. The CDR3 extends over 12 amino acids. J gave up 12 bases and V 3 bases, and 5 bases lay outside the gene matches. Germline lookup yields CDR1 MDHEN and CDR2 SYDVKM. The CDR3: CASSFRQGMQFF. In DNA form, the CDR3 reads TGTGCCAGCAGTTTCAGACAGGGCATGCAGTTCTTC.

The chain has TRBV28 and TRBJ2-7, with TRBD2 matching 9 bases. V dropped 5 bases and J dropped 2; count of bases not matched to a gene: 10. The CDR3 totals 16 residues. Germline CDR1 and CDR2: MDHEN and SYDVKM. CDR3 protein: CASSTSASGNPYEQYF. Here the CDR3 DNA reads TGTGCCAGCAGTACTAGCGCTAGCGGGAATCCCTACGAGCAGTACTTC.

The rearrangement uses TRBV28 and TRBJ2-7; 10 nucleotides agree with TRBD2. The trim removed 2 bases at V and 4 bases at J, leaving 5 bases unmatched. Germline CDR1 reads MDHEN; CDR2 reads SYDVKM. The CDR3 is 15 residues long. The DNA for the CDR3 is TGTGCCAGCAGTTTAGCTAGCGGGAGACCTTACGAGCAGTACTTC. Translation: CASSLASGRPYEQYF.

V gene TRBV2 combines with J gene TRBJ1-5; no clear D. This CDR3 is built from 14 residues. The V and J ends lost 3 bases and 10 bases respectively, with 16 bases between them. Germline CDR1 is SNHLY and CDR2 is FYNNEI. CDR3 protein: CASSDLSLMVPQHF. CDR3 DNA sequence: TGTGCCAGCAGTGATCTGAGCCTCATGGTCCCCCAGCATTTT.

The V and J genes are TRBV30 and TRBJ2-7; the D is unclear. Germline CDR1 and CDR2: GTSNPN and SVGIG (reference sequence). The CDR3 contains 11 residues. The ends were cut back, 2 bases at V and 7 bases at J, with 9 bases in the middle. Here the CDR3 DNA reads TGTGCCTGGAGTCCCTACCGTGAGCAGTACTTC. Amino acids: CAWSPYREQYF.

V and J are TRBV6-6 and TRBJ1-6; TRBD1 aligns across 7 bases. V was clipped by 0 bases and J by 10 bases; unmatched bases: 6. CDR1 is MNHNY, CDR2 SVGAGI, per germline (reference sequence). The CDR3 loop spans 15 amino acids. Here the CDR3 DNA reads TGTGCCAGCAGTTACTCGACAGGGTCGGGGTCACCCCTCCACTTT. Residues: CASSYSTGSGSPLHF.

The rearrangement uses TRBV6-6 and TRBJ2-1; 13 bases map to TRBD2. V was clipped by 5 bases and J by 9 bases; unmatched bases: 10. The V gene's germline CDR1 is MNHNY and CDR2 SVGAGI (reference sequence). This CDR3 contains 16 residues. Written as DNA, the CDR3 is TGTGCCAGCAGTACTCCGGGACTAGCGGGGTCGGGTGAGCAGTTCTTC. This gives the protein CASSTPGLAGSGEQFF.

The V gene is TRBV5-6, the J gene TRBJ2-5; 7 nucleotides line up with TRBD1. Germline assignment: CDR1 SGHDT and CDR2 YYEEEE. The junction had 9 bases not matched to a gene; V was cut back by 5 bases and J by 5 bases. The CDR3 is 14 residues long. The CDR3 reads CASRERGRGETQYF. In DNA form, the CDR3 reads TGTGCCAGCAGGGAAAGGGGGCGCGGGGAGACCCAGTACTTC.

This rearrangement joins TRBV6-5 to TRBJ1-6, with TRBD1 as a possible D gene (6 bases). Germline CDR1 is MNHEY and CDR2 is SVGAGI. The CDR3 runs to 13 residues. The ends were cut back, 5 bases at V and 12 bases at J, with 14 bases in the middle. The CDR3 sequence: CASSELMGQPLHF. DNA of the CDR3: TGTGCCAGCAGTGAACTGATGGGACAACCCCTCCACTTT.

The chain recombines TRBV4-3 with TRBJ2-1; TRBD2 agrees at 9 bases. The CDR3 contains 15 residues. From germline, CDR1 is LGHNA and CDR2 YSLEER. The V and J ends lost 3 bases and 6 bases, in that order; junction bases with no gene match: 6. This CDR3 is CASSHGLARRNEQFF. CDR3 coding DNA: TGCGCCAGCAGCCATGGACTAGCGAGACGCAATGAGCAGTTCTTC.

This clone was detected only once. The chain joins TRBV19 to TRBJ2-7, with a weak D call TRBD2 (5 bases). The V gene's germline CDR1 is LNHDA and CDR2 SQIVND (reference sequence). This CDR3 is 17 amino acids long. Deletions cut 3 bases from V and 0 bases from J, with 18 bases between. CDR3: CASSITSIARGSYEQYF. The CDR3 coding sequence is TGTGCCAGTAGTATCACATCGATTGCACGGGGCTCCTACGAGCAGTACTTC.

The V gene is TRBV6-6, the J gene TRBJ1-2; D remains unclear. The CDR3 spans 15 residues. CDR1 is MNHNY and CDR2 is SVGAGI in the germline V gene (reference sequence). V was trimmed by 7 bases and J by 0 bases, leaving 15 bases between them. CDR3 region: CASMGSQTTNYGYTF. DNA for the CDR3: TGTGCCAGCATGGGGAGCCAGACCACTAACTATGGCTACACCTTC.